This entry features one TCR beta chain sequence. What it binds is unknown. The data stem from a study of cytomegalovirus exposure and HLA in healthy donors. Primers: 60 Vbeta forward and 13 Jbeta reverse. As originally analysed: An analysis performed later counted about 80 million unique TCR beta chains (roughly 11 million of them shared). The method was immunoSEQ multiplex PCR; TCRdb's version includes in-frame clones alone and lacks a portion of them. The V and J calls and clone size are taken from that table; D and trimming were inferred from the DNA. The table records around 130,000 clones, 80% to 85% of them present only once. Trimming cost V 3 bases and J 7 bases; bases outside gene matches: 9. CDR1 and CDR2 from the germline V gene are KGHSH and LQKENI. This CDR3 has 16 residues. Study observations and caveats: Presence/absence analyses assumed roughly uniform sequencing depth across donors, which may not hold.

The genes are TRBV18 and TRBJ1-4; TRBD1 matches at 9 bases. The sequenced sample was PBMCs. The clonotype comes from a woman aged 35 to 49 in good health and CMV-seronegative. The CDR3 DNA reads TGTGCCAGCTCACCGTCGGGGACAGGGCGTACTGAAAAACTGTTTTTT. Translation: CASSPSGTGRTEKLFF.